The 29 T cell receptor beta chains in this list originate from one sample, sequenced in a study of post-analysis software for immune sequencing data. Overall study results and limits: TRBV5-6, TRBV5-1 and TRBV20-1 were among roughly 5 TRBV segments more frequent in patients than controls.

Antigen specificity for these receptors is unknown. cDNA libraries for TCR beta contained unique molecular identifiers. One entry per CDR3 protein, called by TCRdb with MiXCR from the PCR reads. This table has about 680,000 distinct CDR3 sequences, approximately 60% appearing once. Sequenced material: blood. These receptors were collected from a girl aged 2-9 years with multiple sclerosis.

The V and J genes are TRBV12-3 or TRBV12-4 and TRBJ2-7; 8 nucleotides agree with TRBD2. CDR3 length: 16 amino acids. Trimming at V came to 6 bases and at J to 1 base, leaving 11 bases not matched to a gene. This chain's CDR3 is CASRYYSGKGSYEQYF. The CDR3 bases are TGTGCCAGCAGGTACTATAGCGGGAAAGGATCCTACGAGCAGTACTTC.

The chain recombines TRBV7-3 with TRBJ2-3; D unclear. The CDR3 runs 17 residues. The germline gives CDR1 SGHTA, CDR2 FQGTGA. Trimming pared 1 base from V and 0 bases from J, leaving 14 bases between. The CDR3 region has the DNA TGTGCCAGCAGCTTAATCGGCGGAGCGACCAGCACAGATACGCAGTATTTT. It translates to CASSLIGGATSTDTQYF.

The chain recombines TRBV2 with TRBJ2-3; D might be TRBD1 (5 bases). Between the trimmed V and J ends, which lost 1 base and 4 bases, there was a span of 6 bases. Germline V CDR1 and CDR2: SNHLY, FYNNEI. The CDR3 sequence is 13 residues long. DNA of the CDR3: TGTGCCAGCAGTGAAGAGGGGTCAGATACGCAGTATTTT. It is translated as CASSEEGSDTQYF.

The CDR3 region is CATSRVQHTDTQYF. CDR3 DNA: TGTGCCACCAGCAGGGTACAGCACACAGATACGCAGTATTTT. The genes are TRBV15 and TRBJ2-3, with D uncertain. Germline loops: CDR1 LNHNV, CDR2 YYDKDF (reference sequence). Trimming removed 3 bases from V and 2 bases from J, with 9 bases in between. This CDR3 has 14 residues.

This clonotype was detected once. The chain couples TRBV7-2 to TRBJ2-1, with D perhaps assigned TRBD1 or TRBD2 (5 bases each). CDR1 and CDR2 (germline): SGHTA, FQGNSA. CDR3 length equals 14 residues. Trimming cost V 5 bases and J 9 bases, with 17 bases left between them. Here the CDR3 DNA reads TGTGCCAGCAGCCGGGCCTTGGGGGAAGGTGAGCAGTTCTTC. Translating gives CASSRALGEGEQFF.

The V call is TRBV10-3, the J call TRBJ2-2, with TRBD2 identical over 12 bases. J was trimmed by 1 base and V by 7 bases; bases with no gene match: 7. CDR1 ENHRY and CDR2 SYGVKD come from the germline V gene. The CDR3 contains 17 residues. The CDR3: CAINSKLAGGNTGELFF. CDR3 DNA sequence: TGTGCCATCAACTCTAAACTAGCGGGGGGGAACACCGGGGAGCTGTTTTTT.

V and J are TRBV5-1 and TRBJ1-5; D perhaps matches TRBD1 (5 bases). Germline-derived CDR1 and CDR2 are SGHRS and YFSETQ. The CDR3 extends over 15 amino acids. The ends were cut back, 0 bases at V and 1 base at J, with 8 bases in the middle. The CDR3: CASSLDGGSNQPQHF. The DNA of the CDR3 is TGCGCCAGCAGCTTGGATGGGGGGAGCAATCAGCCCCAGCATTTT.

The CDR3 DNA reads as TGTGCCAGCAGCTTACGGCTAGCGGGAGGGTCCTACAATGAGCAGTTCTTC. As protein: CASSLRLAGGSYNEQFF. The chain couples TRBV13 to TRBJ2-1, with TRBD2 identical over 12 bases. With 2 bases clipped from V and 1 base from J, the junction kept 3 bases outside the gene matches. CDR1 is PRHDT, CDR2 FYEKMQ, per germline (reference sequence). The CDR3 consists of 17 residues. Variable domain in full (rest from reference TRBV13 and TRBJ2-1): AAGVIQSPRHLIKEKRETATLKCYPIPRHDTVYWYQQGPGQDPQFLISFYEKMQSDKGSIPDRFSAQQFSDYHSELNMSSLELGDSALYFCASSLRLAGGSYNEQFFGPGTRLTVL.

The chain carries TRBV4-1 and TRBJ2-7; 9 nucleotides agree with TRBD1. The CDR3 loop spans 16 amino acids. Germline values: CDR1 MGHRA, CDR2 YSYEKL. V lost 0 bases and J lost 4; bases outside the gene matches: 7. CDR3 sequence: CASSQDFGQGFYEQYF. The CDR3 bases are TGCGCCAGCAGCCAAGATTTTGGACAGGGGTTTTACGAGCAGTACTTC.

The V call is TRBV20-1, the J call TRBJ2-3, with 15 nucleotides matching TRBD2. Germline lookup yields CDR1 DFQATT and CDR2 SNEGSKA (reference sequence). The CDR3 length is 16 residues. Trimming removed 0 bases from V and 6 bases from J; junction bases left unmatched: 4. The CDR3 loop is CSAREGTSGGRDTQYF. The CDR3 nucleotides read TGCAGTGCTAGAGAGGGGACTAGCGGGGGGCGCGATACGCAGTATTTT.

This sequence joins TRBV12-3 or TRBV12-4 and TRBJ1-2; 8 bases agree with TRBD1. V lost 6 bases and J lost 0; bases outside the gene matches: 3. The CDR3 has 14 residues. CDR3 in amino acids: CASRDRATNYGYTF. In DNA, the CDR3 is TGTGCCAGCAGGGACAGGGCCACTAACTATGGCTACACCTTC.

This chain uses TRBV2 with TRBJ2-7; 8 bases match TRBD2. The CDR3 is 14 residues long. With V trimmed by 6 bases and J by 0 bases, 4 bases remained unmatched. Germline CDR1 SNHLY, CDR2 FYNNEI. The chain's CDR3 is CASRDSGISYEQYF. The CDR3 nucleotides are TGTGCCAGCAGAGATAGCGGGATCTCCTACGAGCAGTACTTC.

The gene calls are TRBV3-1 and TRBJ2-4; the D is unclear. The CDR3 length is 15 residues. V lost 0 bases and J lost 3, with 9 bases in between. Germline V CDR1 and CDR2: LGHDT, YNNKEL (reference sequence). DNA of the CDR3: TGTGCCAGCAGCCAAGAAGGAAGATACAAAAACATTCAGTACTTC. Protein: CASSQEGRYKNIQYF. Looking up the rest from reference TRBV3-1 and TRBJ2-4 gives the full variable domain: DTAVSQTPKYLVTQMGNDKSIKCEQNLGHDTMYWYKQDSKKFLKIMFSYNNKELIINETVPNRFSPKSPDKAHLNLHINSLELGDSAVYFCASSQEGRYKNIQYFGAGTRLSVL.

This chain uses TRBV7-9 with TRBJ2-1, with TRBD2 as a possible D gene (5 bases). Trimming stripped 3 bases from V and 7 bases from J, with 13 bases between. The CDR3 is 14 residues long. Germline V gene data show CDR1 as SEHNR and CDR2 as FQNEAQ (reference sequence). CDR3 DNA sequence: TGTGCCAGCAGCTTTGGTACGCGGGCTAATGAGCAGTTCTTC. Translation gives CASSFGTRANEQFF.

This clonotype was seen a few times. The chain combines TRBV7-9 with TRBJ1-1; possibly TRBD1 for D (6 bases). The CDR3 totals 14 residues. From germline, CDR1 is SEHNR and CDR2 FQNEAQ (reference sequence). Trimming removed 1 base from V and 3 bases from J, with 9 bases in between. CDR3 sequence: CASSLDQGHTEAFF. In DNA, the CDR3 is TGTGCCAGCAGCTTAGATCAGGGGCACACTGAAGCTTTCTTT.

This chain uses TRBV20-1 with TRBJ2-3, with a tentative D call TRBD2 (6 bases). In germline, CDR1 is DFQATT, CDR2 SNEGSKA (reference sequence). Trimming removed 0 bases from V and 2 bases from J, with 21 bases in between. CDR3 size: 18 residues. This CDR3 is CSARDYLGGAAFTDTQYF. The CDR3 nucleotides read TGCAGTGCTAGAGATTACCTCGGGGGAGCGGCCTTCACAGATACGCAGTATTTT.

This clonotype showed up just a few times. The chain links TRBV24-1 to TRBJ2-1; D not certain. Germline CDR1 reads KGHDR; CDR2 reads SFDVKD. Trimming took off 3 bases at V and 5 bases at J, with 13 bases between the two ends. This CDR3 spans 15 amino acids. CDR3 nucleotide sequence: TGTGCCACCAGTGATAAAATAGGCATAAACAATGAGCAGTTCTTC. Translation gives CATSDKIGINNEQFF.

The V and J genes are TRBV2 and TRBJ2-7; D is uncertain. Trimming took 0 bases from V and 4 from J, leaving 1 base between them. This CDR3 spans 11 amino acids. CDR1 and CDR2 from the germline V gene are SNHLY and FYNNEI. Here the CDR3 reads CASSEAYEQYF. CDR3 nucleotides: TGTGCCAGCAGTGAAGCGTACGAGCAGTACTTC.

The chain joins TRBV7-3 to TRBJ2-1; possibly TRBD2 for D (6 bases). The CDR3 totals 14 residues. Between the trimmed V and J ends, which lost 3 bases and 7 bases, there was a span of 13 bases. Germline V lookup: CDR1 SGHTA, CDR2 FQGTGA. CDR3 amino acids: CASSLGGRMNEQFF. The CDR3 DNA reads as TGTGCCAGCAGCTTGGGGGGACGGATGAATGAGCAGTTCTTC.

This clonotype was found a few times. This sequence joins TRBV28 and TRBJ1-5; D remains ambiguous. CDR3 length equals 12 residues. V shed 7 bases and J shed 3 bases, with 7 bases lying between them. Germline-derived CDR1 and CDR2 are MDHEN and SYDVKM. The CDR3 nucleotides read TGTGCCAGCACCCTCCCCAATCAGCCCCAGCATTTT. Residues: CASTLPNQPQHF.

This chain links TRBV10-3 with TRBJ1-1; TRBD1 matches 9 bases. CDR1 is ENHRY and CDR2 is SYGVKD in the germline V gene. The J segment lost 3 bases and the V segment lost 5 bases, leaving 7 bases of the junction unmatched. This CDR3 has 15 amino acids. The DNA of the CDR3 is TGTGCCATCAGTCTCCGACAGGGGGTGTACACTGAAGCTTTCTTT. Its protein is CAISLRQGVYTEAFF.

This chain connects TRBV14 to TRBJ2-7; the D gene is possibly TRBD2 (6 bases). V was trimmed by 5 bases and J by 0 bases, leaving 11 bases between them. The CDR3 is made up of 14 amino acids. CDR1 and CDR2 from the germline V gene are SGHDN and FVKESK. The CDR3 DNA follows: TGTGCCAGCAGCATGTGGGAGGCCTCCTACGAGCAGTACTTC. Amino acid sequence: CASSMWEASYEQYF.

CDR3 nucleotides: TGCAGCGTTGTGTGGGGTATACACACTGAAGCTTTCTTT. Protein product: CSVVWGIHTEAFF. The V call is TRBV29-1, the J call TRBJ1-1; D unclear. The germline V gene encodes CDR1 SQVTM and CDR2 ANQGSEA. CDR3 length: 13 amino acids. V was cut by 4 bases and J by 3 bases, with 12 bases left in between.

CDR3 sequence: CASSYSRASGDHTGELFF. CDR3 in DNA: TGTGCCAGCAGCTATAGTCGGGCTAGCGGGGACCACACCGGGGAGCTGTTTTTT. This chain joins TRBV7-8 and TRBJ2-2; 9 bases agree with TRBD2. The CDR3 totals 18 residues. J was trimmed by 3 bases and V by 4 bases; bases with no gene match: 12. Per germline, CDR1 SGHVS and CDR2 FQNEAQ.

This clonotype was seen only once. V and J are TRBV20-1 and TRBJ2-7, with 8 bases fitting TRBD1. The CDR3 totals 17 residues. Trimming at V came to 1 base and at J to 1 base, leaving 12 bases not matched to a gene. Germline-derived CDR1 and CDR2 are DFQATT and SNEGSKA (reference sequence). The DNA for the CDR3 is TGCAGTGCTAGAGGCAGGGGGCGAAGCCCCACTTCCTACGAGCAGTACTTC. Protein: CSARGRGRSPTSYEQYF.

The genes are TRBV10-1 and TRBJ1-1; D remains ambiguous. Germline V lookup: CDR1 WNHNN, CDR2 SYGVQD (reference sequence). This CDR3 spans 14 amino acids. V was pared by 2 bases and J by 7 bases, with 14 bases between. CDR3 loop: CASSEIGLESEAFF. CDR3 nucleotides: TGCGCCAGCAGTGAGATAGGGTTGGAGAGTGAAGCTTTCTTT.

This chain uses TRBV10-3 with TRBJ2-7, with 7 nucleotides matching TRBD1. CDR1 is ENHRY and CDR2 is SYGVKD in the germline V gene. Germline trimming cut 8 bases from V and 9 bases from J; bases unmatched to any gene: 10. There are 12 residues in the CDR3. The CDR3 DNA follows: TGTGCCATCGGACAGGAGGCAGGTTGGCAGTACTTC. This translates into CAIGQEAGWQYF.

The chain recombines TRBV3-1 with TRBJ2-1, with TRBD2 identical over 10 bases. The V gene's germline CDR1 is LGHDT and CDR2 YNNKEL (reference sequence). Losses at the gene ends were 0 bases for V and 10 bases for J; bases not matched to a gene: 6. The CDR3 loop spans 15 amino acids. CDR3 sequence reads: CASSQELAGQSEQFF. For the CDR3, the DNA is TGTGCCAGCAGCCAAGAACTAGCGGGACAGAGCGAGCAGTTCTTC.

The rearrangement links TRBV5-1 to TRBJ2-7, with 8 positions matching TRBD2. The CDR3 contains 15 residues. Trimming cost V 0 bases and J 2 bases; bases outside gene matches: 4. Per the germline V gene, CDR1 is SGHRS and CDR2 is YFSETQ. The CDR3 DNA follows: TGCGCCAGCAGCTTGGGAGCGGGAGAGACCTACGAGCAGTACTTC. Translating it yields CASSLGAGETYEQYF.